This TCR beta chain was sequenced in a study of a mutant IDH1 vaccine in newly diagnosed glioma. At the level of the study: The initiation of vaccination occurred 4-6 weeks after radiotherapy alone, or with temozolomide cycles.

The CDR3 length is 13 residues. V was cut by 3 bases and J by 5 bases, with 10 bases left in between. In germline, CDR1 is SEHNR, CDR2 FQNEAQ (reference sequence). TCRdb's table, derived via immunoSEQ multiplex PCR, lists solely in-frame clones and lacks some. The sample consists of over 65,000 clones, 84% of them appearing once. A remark on this clone: No antigen is known for it.

Time point noted: week 35, safety follow-up. Every single dose of the vaccine, 300 ug of mutant IDH1 20-mer peptide, came with topical imiquimod. Here the sequenced sample was PBMCs, taken from a glioma patient whose treatment included an IDH1 peptide vaccine. The chain is built from TRBV7-9 and TRBJ2-5; no clear D gene. The TCR was taken from a man between 18 and 29 years old with glioma. The CDR3 protein is CASSLGRPETQYF. The CDR3 DNA sequence: TGTGCCAGCAGCTTGGGCAGACCGGAGACCCAGTACTTC.